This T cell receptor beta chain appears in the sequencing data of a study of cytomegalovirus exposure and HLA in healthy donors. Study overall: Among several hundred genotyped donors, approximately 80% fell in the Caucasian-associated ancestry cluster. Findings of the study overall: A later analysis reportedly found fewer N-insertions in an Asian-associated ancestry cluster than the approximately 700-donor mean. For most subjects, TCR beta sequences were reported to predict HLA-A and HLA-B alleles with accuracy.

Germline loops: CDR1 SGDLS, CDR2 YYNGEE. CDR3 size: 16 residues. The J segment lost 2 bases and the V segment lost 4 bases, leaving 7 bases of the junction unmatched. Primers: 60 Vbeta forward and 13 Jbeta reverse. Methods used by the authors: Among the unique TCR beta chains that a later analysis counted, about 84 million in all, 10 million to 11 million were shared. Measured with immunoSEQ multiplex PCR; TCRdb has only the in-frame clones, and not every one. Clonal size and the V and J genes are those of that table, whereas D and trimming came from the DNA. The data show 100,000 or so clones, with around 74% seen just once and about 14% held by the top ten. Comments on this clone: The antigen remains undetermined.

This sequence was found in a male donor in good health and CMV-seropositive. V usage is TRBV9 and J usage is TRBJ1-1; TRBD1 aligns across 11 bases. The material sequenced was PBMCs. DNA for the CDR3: TGTGCCAGCAGCTCCGGACAGGGGGCGACTAACACTGAAGCTTTCTTT. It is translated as CASSSGQGATNTEAFF.